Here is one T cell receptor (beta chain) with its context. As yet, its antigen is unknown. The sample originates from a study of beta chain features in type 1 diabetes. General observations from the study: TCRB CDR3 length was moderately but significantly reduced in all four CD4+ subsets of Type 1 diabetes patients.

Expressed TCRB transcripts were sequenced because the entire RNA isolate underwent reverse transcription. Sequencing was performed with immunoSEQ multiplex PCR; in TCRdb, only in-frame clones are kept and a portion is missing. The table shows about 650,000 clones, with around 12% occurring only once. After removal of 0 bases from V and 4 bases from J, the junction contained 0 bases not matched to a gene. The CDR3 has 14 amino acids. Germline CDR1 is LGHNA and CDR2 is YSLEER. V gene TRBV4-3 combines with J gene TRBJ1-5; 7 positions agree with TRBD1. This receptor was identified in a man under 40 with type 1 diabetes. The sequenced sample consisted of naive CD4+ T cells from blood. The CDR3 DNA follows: TGCGCCAGCAGCCAAGAGACAGGGAATCAGCCCCAGCATTTT. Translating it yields CASSQETGNQPQHF.